The entry below gives a single T cell receptor beta chain sequence along with its context. Its antigen is unidentified. TCRB transcripts that were expressed got sequenced, as all of the isolated RNA had been reverse transcribed. TCRdb keeps only in-frame clones here, not all; method: immunoSEQ multiplex PCR. The sample consists of 680,000 or so clones, roughly 12% of them appearing once. This entry is derived from a study of beta chain features in type 1 diabetes. Study-wide results and limits: Moderate yet significant TCRB CDR3 shortening was seen in Type 1 diabetes patients in all four CD4+ subsets.

The ends were cut back, 0 bases at V and 5 bases at J, with 9 bases in the middle. CDR1 is SGHRS, CDR2 YFSETQ, per germline. This CDR3 contains 14 residues. The chain employs TRBV5-1 and TRBJ1-5; D gene ambiguous. The source is a man aged 18 to 30 with type 1 diabetes. The sequenced material came from naive CD4+ T cells from blood. The CDR3 is CASSLEATDQPQHF. The CDR3, as DNA: TGCGCCAGCAGCTTGGAGGCAACCGATCAGCCCCAGCATTTT.